The rows below give T cell receptor beta chains drawn from one sample of a study of cytomegalovirus exposure and HLA in healthy donors. Profiling relied on immunoSEQ multiplex PCR, and the TCRdb table lists in-frame clones only, not all of them. Among around 99,000 clones listed, around four fifths were seen once. Sequenced input: PBMCs. All receptors come from a man in his fifties in good health and CMV-seropositive. CDR3s include the opening cysteine and the closing phenylalanine or tryptophan. Each record gives: clone size, V gene, J gene, D gene, CDR3 protein, CDR3 DNA. D genes are given only for firm matches. Some rows have no size entry. The others give once, few or many, or a class for an expanded clone.

clone_size: few; v_call: TRBV6-1; j_call: TRBJ1-1; d_call: .; cdr3_aa: CASSDHGVRARGEAFF; cdr3_nt: TGTGCCAGCAGTGATCATGGGGTCAGGGCCAGAGGAGAAGCTTTCTTT
clone_size: .; v_call: TRBV10-3; j_call: TRBJ2-2; d_call: .; cdr3_aa: CAISESRGDGTGELFF; cdr3_nt: TGTGCCATCAGTGAGTCGCGGGGCGACGGCACCGGGGAGCTGTTTTTT
clone_size: .; v_call: TRBV5-1; j_call: TRBJ2-5; d_call: TRBD2; cdr3_aa: CASSLQGLAGLQETQYF; cdr3_nt: TGCGCCAGCAGCTTACAAGGACTAGCGGGACTCCAAGAGACCCAGTACTTC
clone_size: once; v_call: TRBV9; j_call: TRBJ2-3; d_call: TRBD1; cdr3_aa: CASSVGTGVGTDTQYF; cdr3_nt: TGTGCCAGCAGCGTAGGGACAGGGGTGGGGACAGATACGCAGTATTTT
clone_size: .; v_call: TRBV12-1; j_call: TRBJ1-4; d_call: .; cdr3_aa: CASSSTFDRLANEKLFF; cdr3_nt: TGTGCCAGCAGCTCTACCTTCGACAGACTCGCTAATGAAAAACTGTTTTTT
clone_size: .; v_call: TRBV30; j_call: TRBJ2-6; d_call: TRBD1; cdr3_aa: CALDRAGANVLTF; cdr3_nt: TGTGCCCTAGACAGGGCTGGGGCCAACGTCCTGACTTTC
clone_size: .; v_call: TRBV6-6; j_call: TRBJ2-4; d_call: .; cdr3_aa: CASSYSGQAGDQYF; cdr3_nt: TGTGCCAGCAGTTACTCGGGACAGGCGGGGGATCAGTACTTC
clone_size: .; v_call: TRBV12-5; j_call: TRBJ1-5; d_call: .; cdr3_aa: CATTGNGNQPQHF; cdr3_nt: TGTGCTACAACAGGGAACGGCAATCAGCCCCAGCATTTT
clone_size: .; v_call: TRBV15; j_call: TRBJ1-6; d_call: .; cdr3_aa: CATQRAREGSPLHF; cdr3_nt: TGTGCCACTCAGCGGGCCAGGGAAGGTTCACCCCTCCACTTT
clone_size: .; v_call: TRBV5-4; j_call: TRBJ2-7; d_call: .; cdr3_aa: CASSLDRNYEQYF; cdr3_nt: TGTGCCAGCAGCCTAGACAGGAACTACGAGCAGTACTTC
clone_size: .; v_call: TRBV25-1; j_call: TRBJ1-3; d_call: .; cdr3_aa: CASIGPGNTIYF; cdr3_nt: TGTGCCAGTATTGGCCCTGGAAACACCATATATTTT
clone_size: few; v_call: TRBV18; j_call: TRBJ1-3; d_call: .; cdr3_aa: CASSPFSSESGNTIYF; cdr3_nt: TGTGCCAGCTCACCATTTAGCTCAGAGTCGGGAAACACCATATATTTT
clone_size: .; v_call: TRBV4-2; j_call: TRBJ2-2; d_call: .; cdr3_aa: CASSQHRDSTGELFF; cdr3_nt: TGTGCCAGCAGCCAACACCGGGACTCCACCGGGGAGCTGTTTTTT
clone_size: .; v_call: TRBV30; j_call: TRBJ1-2; d_call: TRBD1; cdr3_aa: CAWALTGISNTF; cdr3_nt: TGTGCCTGGGCCTTGACAGGGATAAGCAACACCTTC
clone_size: .; v_call: TRBV7-2; j_call: TRBJ1-5; d_call: .; cdr3_aa: CASSPLARGSNQPQHF; cdr3_nt: TGTGCCAGCAGCCCCCTCGCCCGGGGAAGCAATCAGCCCCAGCATTTT